The following is a T cell receptor beta chain sequence with its context. Its cognate antigen has yet to be identified. The junction departs from germline at one end; a sequencing error may be responsible. Library preparation employed the immunoSEQ multiplex PCR assay. For the multiplex PCR, a mixture combining 60 forward primers for TCR Vbeta segments and 13 reverse primers for TCR Jbeta segments was used. The CDR3 region of rearranged TCR beta genes was amplified from genomic DNA by a multiplex PCR assay. The Illumina HiSeq System was used to sequence the amplified TCR beta libraries as 87-base-pair reads. The authors' analysis ran thus. A later analysis tallied 80 million to 95 million unique TCR beta chains across the 666 repertoires, and some 10 million of those chains were shared by two or more donors. A nearest-neighbor algorithm error-corrected the raw reads and collapsed the reads into unique sequences, merging closely related sequences to remove PCR and sequencing errors. To assign V, D and J gene segments, CDR3 sequences were aligned to IMGT reference sequences. For a sequence to be retained, at least a six-nucleotide match to both a V gene segment and a J gene segment was required. Rearrangements were called productive when the CDR3 lacked stop codons and stayed in frame with V and J; all others were non-productive. CDR3 was defined by IMGT convention, running from the second conserved V-encoded cysteine to the conserved J-encoded phenylalanine. In an earlier analysis of some 550 of the donors, sequences lacking an unambiguous match to a single V gene segment were excluded. An earlier analysis of fewer than 750 of the donors called V segments functional above 56.7% productive rearrangements and segregating when the between-donor standard deviation exceeded 5%. A statistical classification framework was developed to diagnose cytomegalovirus status using the catalog of TCR beta chain sequences. A later analysis assigned V and J genes by comparing TCR nucleotide sequences with IMGT/GENE-DB human TR gene sequences. A later analysis assigned CDR3 sequences and most-parsimonious VDJ recombination scenarios with the TCRdist pipeline. In a later analysis, every TCR beta chain was defined by the combination of its CDR3 amino acid sequence and its V-gene family, and reads without a unique V-gene family were dropped. A later analysis removed 600 or so highly shared, low-generation-probability nucleotide sequences to deal with suspected cross-contamination and a sequencing artifact. In a later analysis, a clonal expansion index for each public chain was calculated from normalized within-repertoire ranks of inferred template counts. In a later analysis, generation probabilities were computed with a VDJ recombination model fitted to out-of-frame rearrangements, and the resulting probabilities were checked against IGoR. Hypergeometric tests were used in a later analysis to score TCR-TCR, TCR-HLA and TCR-CMV co-occurrence, with a repertoire-size bias correction applied to the TCR pairs. To estimate false discovery rates, a later analysis permuted the HLA or CMV assignments 20 times. In a later analysis, co-occurring TCRs were grouped using DBSCAN, and TCRdist sequence similarity was added for clustering within HLA-allele-positive subsets. Co-occurrence clustering excluded repertoires with fewer than 30,000 or more than 120,000 public chains, plus five with anomalous nucleotide sharing. TCRdb re-hosts the immuneACCESS table, in-frame sequences only. Its copies lack some clones; in the studies checked, an unresolved V gene accounts for under half of them, and the cause for the rest is not known. The V and J calls and clone size are taken from that table; D and trimming were inferred from the DNA. The sample table records 80,000 to 130,000 clones; around 74% of these occur just once. Of the sample, less than 15% is held by the ten largest clones.

The cohort was made up of approximately 700 healthy bone marrow donors. At the time of sampling, all cohort members were nominally healthy, though unrecorded immune exposures were likely present. The donor was CMV seropositive and belonged to the group of 250 to 300 seropositive cohort members. Each donor provided a peripheral blood sample, and peripheral blood mononuclear cells were used for TCR beta sequencing. The Qiagen DNeasy Blood Extraction Kit was used to extract genomic DNA from the blood cell samples. The data are from a study of cytomegalovirus exposure and HLA in healthy donors (dated by TCRdb to 2015 to 2018). A note on the overall study: An earlier analysis of roughly 610 of the donors reported under 300 Gb of sequence data and 117 million unique TCR beta sequences obtained from about 179 million T cells. An early release that covered some 630 HLA-typed donors contained approximately 300 gigabases of sequencing data and about 84 million unique TCR sequences. Donor age, sex, ethnicity and CMV serostatus were collected together with the repertoire data. A later analysis re-examined previously published TCR beta repertoires from roughly 650 donors and added high-resolution HLA genotyping to investigate patterns of TCR occurrence. The study was designed to test whether signatures of past pathogen exposure could be identified by cataloging public T cell receptors. In addition to the first cohort of 650 to 800 subjects, a separate validation cohort of 120 different subjects was used. To predict cytomegalovirus infection status, the study brought together high-throughput TCR immunosequencing, statistical association of individual TCRs with disease status, and machine learning. Of the approximately 400 genotyped donors, 81% were placed in the genetic ancestry cluster associated with self-reported Caucasian donors. Both class I and class II loci were covered by HLA typing, at four-digit resolution. In the later analysis, no new phenotypic data were used to find candidate immune exposures; instead, reliance was placed on TCR beta sequences and their occurrence across donors. The number of donors typed differed by locus, with roughly 620-640 for A, B, C, DRB1 and DQB1, roughly 520 for DQA1, over 600 for DPA1, and some 470 for DPB1. Every repertoire in the discovery cohort had been generated on one and the same sequencing platform. A later genetic analysis took genome-wide SNP genotypes for about 55% of the roughly 670 donors and used that subset as a discovery cohort. On average, 235,054 unique TCR beta nucleotide sequences were sequenced per donor among fewer than 500 genotyped donors of the cohort, with 15% to 20% of those sequences being non-productive. The study used immunosequencing to profile the T cell repertoires of under 700 subjects and linked those repertoires to cytomegalovirus serostatus. Roughly 5 DR-DQ haplotypes were treated as single units for association and clustering because of strong linkage in the cohort. In an earlier analysis of roughly 600 of the donors, high-throughput TCR beta sequencing was used to judge whether each TCR beta V gene segment behaved as functional or pseudogenic.

The full study reports these points: The cohort was sequenced for TCR beta chains only, and without alpha or paired-chain data the features that could be detected were limited. In a later analysis, the rate of TCR association differed among HLA loci, with DRB1 alleles having the most associated TCRs and HLA-C alleles having the fewest. Most TCR sequences were observed very rarely across donors, whereas some public TCRs were present in many individuals. The classifier was reported to diagnose cytomegalovirus status with high specificity and sensitivity in both the original cohort and the validation cohort. A later genetic analysis associated a missense DCLRE1C variant with V-gene and J-gene trimming of TCR beta chains, and an independent cohort replicated the association. Specific HLA alleles were associated with roughly 16,000 TCR beta sequences at a false discovery rate of 0.05 in a later analysis. When HLA alleles, especially DR and DQ, strongly co-occurred, TCR associations were difficult to assign to individual alleles. Compared with equally common non-associated chains, HLA-associated TCR beta chains in a later analysis were more clonally expanded and had lower generation probabilities. Correlated functional status among segregating V segments might reflect linkage disequilibrium, but an unknown experimental factor could not be ruled out. The study gave a list of under 200 TCR beta chains associated with cytomegalovirus. Immune exposure information for the cohort was limited to CMV serostatus. Because counts were too low, some 17 rarely observed V segments, including chromosome 9 orphons, were excluded from the earlier analysis of around 590 of the donors. The authors suggested that the approach could potentially be generalized to other disease states and immunological phenotypes. According to a later genetic analysis, donors in an Asian-associated ancestry cluster had fewer N-insertions in productive TCRs than the approximately 630-donor mean. In an earlier analysis of about 600 of the donors, most TCR beta V segments appeared in productive rearrangements about 90% or about 30% of the time, broadly matching IMGT annotations. A further reported finding was that TCR beta sequences accurately predicted the HLA-A and HLA-B alleles for most subjects in the first cohort. Roughly uniform sequencing depth across donors was assumed in presence/absence analyses, although this assumption may not hold. A few of the identified cytomegalovirus-associated TCR beta chains were confirmed in vitro to be specific for cytomegalovirus antigens. A group of highly shared sequence variants was considered likely to be a technical artifact of the sequencing pipeline. Because HLA typing was missing for some donors at each locus, association tests included only the typed subset. In a later analysis, several top co-occurrence clusters were reported to appear linked to parvovirus B19, influenza, CMV and Epstein-Barr virus. In a later analysis, most CMV-associated TCR beta chains were found to appear HLA-restricted, with HLA associations seemingly driven largely by CMV exposure.

Sample: PBMCs. The sequence was obtained from a male donor in good health and CMV-seropositive.

The CDR3 protein: CASSVDRGRSNYGYTF. The nucleotide sequence is given as TGTGCCAGCAGCGTAGACAGGGGCCGTTCTAACTATGGCTACACCTTC. Recombination connected TRBV11-2 to TRBJ1-2; TRBD1 aligns with 8 central bases. The CDR3 sequence holds 16 residues, the cysteine and phenylalanine included. Only the CDR3 part of the read is kept: 48 bases, read in frame from the first base. The germline V gene supplies CDR1 SGHAT and CDR2 FQNNGV.